Presented here are 14 T cell receptor beta chains from one specimen sequenced in a study of graft-versus-host responses after intestinal transplantation. This table comes from immunoSEQ multiplex PCR, and its TCRdb copy is limited to in-frame clones, with some not included. There are about 120,000 clones in the sample; around 93% occur only once, and roughly 0.11% lies in the top ten. No antigens are known for them. The sample here was unstimulated CD4+ T cells sorted from spleen or lymph node cells, taken before intestinal transplant. The receptor source for this set is a human donor who received an intestinal transplant.

On this clone: One junction end disagrees with the germline gene, perhaps due to a read error. The chain uses TRBV30 and TRBJ2-1, with 8 nucleotides matching TRBD2. This CDR3 spans 11 amino acids. The germline V gene has CDR1 GTSNPN and CDR2 SVGIG (reference sequence). The CDR3 here is CAWSPRTSTVF. CDR3 DNA: TGTGCCTGGAGTCCACGGACTAGCACGGTCTTC.

The chain joins TRBV25-1 to TRBJ2-1; TRBD1 matches 9 bases. The CDR3 is made up of 16 amino acids. V trimming: 4 bases; J trimming: 5 bases; junction bases outside the gene matches: 9. Germline V lookup: CDR1 MGHDK, CDR2 SYGVNS. The CDR3 DNA sequence: TGTGCCAGCAGTGTAAACAGGGGGCGCATCGACAATGAGCAGTTCTTC. Translated, it gives CASSVNRGRIDNEQFF.

V is TRBV2 and J is TRBJ1-5; a weak D match, TRBD1 (6 bases). This CDR3 has 12 amino acids. Germline CDR1 SNHLY, CDR2 FYNNEI. V was trimmed by 8 bases and J by 9 bases, leaving 14 bases between them. The CDR3 loop reads CASDPEGGPQHF. The DNA for the CDR3 is TGTGCCAGCGACCCGGAAGGGGGGCCCCAGCATTTT.

The chain recombines TRBV5-1 with TRBJ2-6, with TRBD1 identical over 7 bases. The length of the CDR3 is 17 residues. Germline CDR1 is SGHRS and CDR2 is YFSETQ. V shed 2 bases, J shed 0 bases, and the junction held 5 bases outside the gene matches. For the CDR3, the DNA is TGCGCCAGCAGCTTCGGGACAGTGAGCTCTGGGGCCAACGTCCTGACTTTC. Residues: CASSFGTVSSGANVLTF.

The V and J genes are TRBV7-6 and TRBJ2-5; 7 bases fit TRBD1. V lost 5 bases, J lost 2 bases, and 8 bases stayed unmatched. The CDR3 has 15 amino acids. Per the germline V gene, CDR1 is SGHVS and CDR2 is FNYEAQ. CDR3 region: CASSPGQIIQETQYF. CDR3 DNA: TGTGCCAGCAGCCCGGGACAGATAATTCAAGAGACCCAGTACTTC. The whole variable domain, filled in from reference TRBV7-6 and TRBJ2-5, reads GAGVSQSPRYKVTKRGQDVALRCDPISGHVSLYWYRQALGQGPEFLTYFNYEAQQDKSGLPNDRFSAERPEGSISTLTIQRTEQRDSAMYRCASSPGQIIQETQYFGPGTRLLVL.

The chain recombines TRBV18 with TRBJ2-7; the D is unclear. V lost 3 bases to trimming and J lost 0 bases, with 18 bases between them. The CDR3 totals 17 residues. Germline assignment: CDR1 KGHSH and CDR2 LQKENI. CDR3 sequence reads: CASSPDSWTRSSYEQYF. The CDR3 bases are TGTGCCAGCTCACCTGATTCCTGGACCCGGAGCTCCTACGAGCAGTACTTC.

Here the CDR3 reads CASSEAGHSYGYTF. CDR3 DNA sequence: TGTGCCAGCAGTGAAGCGGGGCACTCCTATGGCTACACCTTC. The chain is built from TRBV6-1 and TRBJ1-2, with D maybe TRBD1 (5 bases). Trimming pared 0 bases from V and 4 bases from J, leaving 9 bases between. Germline V gene data show CDR1 as MNHNS and CDR2 as SASEGT. This CDR3 contains 14 residues.

The CDR3 loop reads CASSVATRWREGYNEQFF. The CDR3 DNA sequence: TGTGCCAGCAGCGTAGCTACAAGGTGGCGGGAGGGATACAATGAGCAGTTCTTC. This sequence joins TRBV9 and TRBJ2-1, with 9 nucleotides matching TRBD2. CDR3 length: 18 residues. V gave up 0 bases and J gave up 4 bases; unmatched junction bases: 11. Germline CDR1 is SGDLS and CDR2 is YYNGEE.

V is TRBV2 and J is TRBJ1-5; D is uncertain. The CDR3 has 13 residues. CDR1 and CDR2 from the germline V gene are SNHLY and FYNNEI. Between the trimmed V and J ends, which lost 7 bases and 1 base, there was a span of 8 bases. CDR3 sequence: CASKGRSNQPQHF. CDR3 nucleotides: TGTGCCAGCAAGGGAAGGAGCAATCAGCCCCAGCATTTT.

The rearrangement joins TRBV28 to TRBJ2-4; D not certain. Looked up from germline, CDR1 is MDHEN and CDR2 is SYDVKM. This CDR3 contains 15 residues. The V end lost 2 bases, the J end lost 0 bases, and 8 bases lay between the germline ends. This chain's CDR3 is CASSLRGLAKNIQYF. The CDR3 nucleotides read TGTGCCAGCAGTTTACGAGGTCTAGCCAAAAACATTCAGTACTTC.

This chain links TRBV7-3 with TRBJ2-1, with 9 bases identical to TRBD2. Germline-derived CDR1 and CDR2 are SGHTA and FQGTGA. The CDR3 has 15 amino acids. Trimming at V came to 3 bases and at J to 2 bases, leaving 2 bases not matched to a gene. The CDR3 coding sequence is TGTGCCAGCAGCTTTGCTAGCGGGACCTACAATGAGCAGTTCTTC. Its protein product is CASSFASGTYNEQFF.

The chain combines TRBV7-8 with TRBJ1-1, with D uncertain. The CDR3 runs 15 residues. Looked up from germline, CDR1 is SGHVS and CDR2 is FQNEAQ. V was trimmed by 1 base and J by 1 base, leaving 10 bases between them. The CDR3 is CASSLVRLTNTEAFF. Here the CDR3 DNA reads TGTGCCAGCAGCTTAGTCCGGCTTACGAACACTGAAGCTTTCTTT.

Only one count was recorded for this clone. V is TRBV6-6 and J is TRBJ2-1; TRBD2 is a possible D gene (5 bases). Per germline, CDR1 MNHNY and CDR2 SVGAGI (reference sequence). The CDR3 consists of 16 residues. V lost 2 bases and J 5 bases, leaving 16 bases between the germline ends. The CDR3 loop reads CASSYARAATNNEQFF. The CDR3 bases are TGTGCCAGCAGTTACGCCCGAGCGGCCACTAACAATGAGCAGTTCTTC.

The gene calls are TRBV7-3 and TRBJ2-7; possible D gene TRBD2, 5 bases. The V and J ends lost 2 bases and 4 bases respectively, with 9 bases between them. Per germline, CDR1 SGHTA and CDR2 FQGTGA. This CDR3 comprises 13 residues. The chain's CDR3 is CASSLYSGYEQYF. CDR3 coding DNA: TGTGCCAGCAGCTTATATTCGGGGTACGAGCAGTACTTC.